The clone carrying this TCR beta chain was counted many times. Its antigen is undetermined. Clinical symptoms, serum thyroxine and TRAb, thyroid ultrasound and orbital computed tomography together formed the diagnostic basis. Each 10 ml fresh peripheral blood draw supplied the PBMCs. The data belong to a study of T cells in Graves' hyperthyroidism and ophthalmopathy. Study-wide results and caveats: In simple terms, a model built on 13 V-J features told ophthalmopathy apart from stable hyperthyroidism. Among clonotypes expanded in thyroid above 0.001, most were also found in blood.

CDR1 and CDR2 (germline): SEHNR, FQNEAQ (reference sequence). This CDR3 region has 14 residues. V was shortened by 3 bases and J by 2 bases, with 10 bases between the two germline ends. Amplification of TCR beta CDR3 regions was performed using RNA transcripts as template. Primed by the HTBI set, a first-round RT-PCR was run on the TCR CDR3. TCRdb reanalysed the multiplex PCR reads using MiXCR and keeps one entry per CDR3 protein. Of about 610,000 distinct CDR3 sequences listed, 14% to 15% are singletons. This TCR derives from a woman between 40 and 55 years old with Graves' ophthalmopathy. Source material: blood. V and J are TRBV7-9 and TRBJ1-2; D is unresolved. The CDR3: CASSLTEENYGYTF. Here the CDR3 DNA reads TGTGCCAGCAGCTTGACCGAGGAAAACTATGGCTACACCTTC.